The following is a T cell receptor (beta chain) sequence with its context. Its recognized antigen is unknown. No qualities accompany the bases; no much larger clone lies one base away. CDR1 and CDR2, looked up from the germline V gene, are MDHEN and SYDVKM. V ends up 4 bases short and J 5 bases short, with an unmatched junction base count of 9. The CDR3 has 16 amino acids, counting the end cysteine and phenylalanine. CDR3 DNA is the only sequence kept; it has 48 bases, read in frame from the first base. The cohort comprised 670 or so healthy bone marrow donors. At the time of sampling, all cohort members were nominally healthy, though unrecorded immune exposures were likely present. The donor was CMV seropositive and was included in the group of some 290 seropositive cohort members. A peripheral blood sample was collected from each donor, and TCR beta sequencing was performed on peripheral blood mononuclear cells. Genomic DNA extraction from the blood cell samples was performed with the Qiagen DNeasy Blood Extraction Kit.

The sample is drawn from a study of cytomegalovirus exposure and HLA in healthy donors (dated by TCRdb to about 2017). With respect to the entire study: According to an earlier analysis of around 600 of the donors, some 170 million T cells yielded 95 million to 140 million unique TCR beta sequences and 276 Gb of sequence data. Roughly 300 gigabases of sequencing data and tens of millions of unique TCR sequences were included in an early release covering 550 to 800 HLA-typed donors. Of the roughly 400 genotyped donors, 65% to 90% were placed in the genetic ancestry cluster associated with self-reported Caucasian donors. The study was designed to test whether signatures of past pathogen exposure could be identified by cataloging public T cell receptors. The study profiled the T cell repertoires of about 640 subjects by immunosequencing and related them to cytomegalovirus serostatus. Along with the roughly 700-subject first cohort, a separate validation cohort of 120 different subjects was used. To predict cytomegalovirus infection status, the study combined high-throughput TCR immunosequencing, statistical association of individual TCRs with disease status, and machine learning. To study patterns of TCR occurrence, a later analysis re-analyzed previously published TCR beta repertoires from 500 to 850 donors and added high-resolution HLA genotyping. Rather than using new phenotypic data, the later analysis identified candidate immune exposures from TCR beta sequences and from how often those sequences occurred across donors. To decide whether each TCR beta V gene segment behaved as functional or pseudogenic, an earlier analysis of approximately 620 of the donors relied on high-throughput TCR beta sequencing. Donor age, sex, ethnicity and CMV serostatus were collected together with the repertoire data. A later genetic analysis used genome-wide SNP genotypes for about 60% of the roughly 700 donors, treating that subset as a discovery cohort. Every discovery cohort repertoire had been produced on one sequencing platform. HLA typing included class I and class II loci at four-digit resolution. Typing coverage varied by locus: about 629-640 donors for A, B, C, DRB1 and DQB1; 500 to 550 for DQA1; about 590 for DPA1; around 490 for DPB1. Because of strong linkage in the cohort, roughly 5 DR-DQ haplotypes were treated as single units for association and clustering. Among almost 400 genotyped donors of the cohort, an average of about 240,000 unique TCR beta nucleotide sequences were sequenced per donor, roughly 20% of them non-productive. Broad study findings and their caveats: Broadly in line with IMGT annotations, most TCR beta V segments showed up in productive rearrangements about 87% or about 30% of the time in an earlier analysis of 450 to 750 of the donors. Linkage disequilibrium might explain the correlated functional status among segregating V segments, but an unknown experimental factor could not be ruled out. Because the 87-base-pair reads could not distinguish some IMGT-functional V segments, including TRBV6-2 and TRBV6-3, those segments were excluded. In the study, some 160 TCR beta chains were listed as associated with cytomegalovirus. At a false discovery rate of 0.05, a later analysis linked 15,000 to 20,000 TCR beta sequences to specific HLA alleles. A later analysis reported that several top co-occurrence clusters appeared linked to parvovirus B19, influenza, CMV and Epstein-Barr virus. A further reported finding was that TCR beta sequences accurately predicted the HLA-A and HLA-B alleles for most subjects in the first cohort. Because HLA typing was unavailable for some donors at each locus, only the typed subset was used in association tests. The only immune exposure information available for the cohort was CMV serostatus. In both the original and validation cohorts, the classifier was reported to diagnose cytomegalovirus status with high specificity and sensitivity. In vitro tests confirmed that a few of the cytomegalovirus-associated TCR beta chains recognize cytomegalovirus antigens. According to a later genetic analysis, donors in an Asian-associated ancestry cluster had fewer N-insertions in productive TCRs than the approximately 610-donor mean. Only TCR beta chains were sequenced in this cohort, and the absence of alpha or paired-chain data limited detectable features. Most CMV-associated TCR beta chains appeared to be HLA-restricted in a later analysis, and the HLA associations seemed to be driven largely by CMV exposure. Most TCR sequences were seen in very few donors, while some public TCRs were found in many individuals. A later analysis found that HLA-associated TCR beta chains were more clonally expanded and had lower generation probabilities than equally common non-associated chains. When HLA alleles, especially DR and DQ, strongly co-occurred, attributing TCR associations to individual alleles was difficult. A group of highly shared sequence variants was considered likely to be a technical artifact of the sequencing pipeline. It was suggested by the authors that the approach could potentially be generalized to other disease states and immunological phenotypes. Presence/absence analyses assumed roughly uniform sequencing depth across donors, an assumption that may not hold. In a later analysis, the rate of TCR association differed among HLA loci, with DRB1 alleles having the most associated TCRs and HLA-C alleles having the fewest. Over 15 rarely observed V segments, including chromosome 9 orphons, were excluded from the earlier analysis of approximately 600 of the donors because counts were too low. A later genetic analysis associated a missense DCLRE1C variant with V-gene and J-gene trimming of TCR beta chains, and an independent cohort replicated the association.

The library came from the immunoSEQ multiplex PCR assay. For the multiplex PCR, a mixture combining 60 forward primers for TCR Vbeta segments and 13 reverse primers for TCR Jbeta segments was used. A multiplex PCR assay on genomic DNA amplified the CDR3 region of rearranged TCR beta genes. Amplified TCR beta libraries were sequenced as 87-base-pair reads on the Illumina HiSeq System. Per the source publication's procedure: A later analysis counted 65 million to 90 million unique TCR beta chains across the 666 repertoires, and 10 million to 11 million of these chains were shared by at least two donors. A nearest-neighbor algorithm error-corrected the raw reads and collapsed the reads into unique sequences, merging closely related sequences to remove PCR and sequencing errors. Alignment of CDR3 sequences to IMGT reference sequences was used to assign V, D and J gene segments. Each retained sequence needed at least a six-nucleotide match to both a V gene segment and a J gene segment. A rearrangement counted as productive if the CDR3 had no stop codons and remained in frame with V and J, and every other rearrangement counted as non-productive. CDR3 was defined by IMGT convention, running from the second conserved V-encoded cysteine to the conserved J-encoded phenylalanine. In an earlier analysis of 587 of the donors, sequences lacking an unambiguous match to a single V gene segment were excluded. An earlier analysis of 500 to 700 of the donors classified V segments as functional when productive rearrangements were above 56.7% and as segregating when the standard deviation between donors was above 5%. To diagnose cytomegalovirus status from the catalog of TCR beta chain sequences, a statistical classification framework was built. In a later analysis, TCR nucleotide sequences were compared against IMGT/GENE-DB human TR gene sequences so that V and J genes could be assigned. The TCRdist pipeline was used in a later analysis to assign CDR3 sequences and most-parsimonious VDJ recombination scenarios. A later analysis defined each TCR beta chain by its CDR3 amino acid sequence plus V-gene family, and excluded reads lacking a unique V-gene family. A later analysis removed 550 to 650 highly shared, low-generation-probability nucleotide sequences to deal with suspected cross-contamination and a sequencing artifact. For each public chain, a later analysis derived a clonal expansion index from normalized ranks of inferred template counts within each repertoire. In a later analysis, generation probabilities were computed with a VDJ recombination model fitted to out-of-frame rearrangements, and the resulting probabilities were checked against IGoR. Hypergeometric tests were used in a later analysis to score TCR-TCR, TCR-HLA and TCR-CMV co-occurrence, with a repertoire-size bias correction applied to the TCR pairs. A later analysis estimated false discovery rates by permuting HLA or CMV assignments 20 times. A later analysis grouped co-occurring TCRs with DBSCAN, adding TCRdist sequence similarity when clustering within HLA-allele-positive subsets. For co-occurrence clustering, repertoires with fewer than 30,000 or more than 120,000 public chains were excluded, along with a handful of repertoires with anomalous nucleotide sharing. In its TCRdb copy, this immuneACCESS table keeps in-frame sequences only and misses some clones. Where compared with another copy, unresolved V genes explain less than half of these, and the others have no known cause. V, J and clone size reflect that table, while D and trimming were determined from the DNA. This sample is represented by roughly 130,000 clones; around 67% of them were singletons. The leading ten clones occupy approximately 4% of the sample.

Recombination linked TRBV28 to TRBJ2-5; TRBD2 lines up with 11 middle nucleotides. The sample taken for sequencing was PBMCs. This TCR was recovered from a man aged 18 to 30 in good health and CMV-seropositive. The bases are TGTGCCAGCAGTTCTCTCTCCGGGACTAGCGGCGAGACCCAGTACTTC. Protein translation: CASSSLSGTSGETQYF.